This TCR beta chain was captured by sequencing in a study of cytomegalovirus exposure and HLA in healthy donors. Whole-study results and caveats: Apparent HLA restriction characterized most CMV-associated TCR beta chains in a later analysis. In all likelihood, a cluster of highly shared sequence variants was a sequencing artifact. Previous analysis showed most TCR beta V segments were productive about 87% or about 30% of the time.

Comments on this clone: Antigen: not known.

With 4 bases removed from V and 7 bases from J, the gap between germline ends came to 14 bases. The CDR3 loop spans 14 amino acids. Germline V gene data show CDR1 as MNHNS and CDR2 as SASEGT. PCR employed 60 Vbeta and 13 Jbeta primers. Generated by immunoSEQ multiplex PCR, the TCRdb table keeps only in-frame clones and is missing some. The sample lists fewer than 200,000 clones; over 60% were seen once. This clonotype was obtained from a woman aged 50 to 60 in good health and CMV-seropositive. The sample taken for sequencing was PBMCs. The genes are TRBV6-1 and TRBJ1-5; D not resolved. Here the CDR3 DNA reads TGTGCCAGCAGTGCCGGGTGGTTAGGACAGCCCCAGCATTTT. It translates to CASSAGWLGQPQHF.